These 26 T cell receptor beta chains came from one sample sequenced in a study of T cells in Graves' hyperthyroidism and ophthalmopathy (dated by TCRdb to about 2019). The library was obtained by multiplex PCR. TCRdb names Illumina HiSeq 2000 as the instrument used. TCR beta CDR3 regions were amplified from RNA transcripts. A first-round RT-PCR of the TCR CDR3 used the HTBI primer set with the Qiagen OneStep RT-PCR kit. TCRdb redid the processing of the public reads, applying fastp at Q25 and MiXCR, and retained in-frame beta chains. Every entry covers one CDR3 protein and lists the most common genes and DNA from its rows. This sample has about 560,000 distinct CDR3 sequences in its table, and approximately 15% of those were observed once. The ten largest clones represent approximately 18% of the sample. The sample comprised blood. The source of these receptors is a woman aged 18-35 years with Graves' hyperthyroidism.

As for this clonotype: Because the CDR3 is missing its conserved closing phenylalanine or tryptophan, this is likely a read error. The chain combines TRBV20-1 with TRBJ1-1; 11 bases agree with TRBD1. The CDR3 sequence is 14 residues long. V lost 6 bases and J lost 2; bases outside the gene matches: 5. The germline V gene encodes CDR1 DFQATT and CDR2 SNEGSKA (reference sequence). The CDR3 reads CSARTGGRNTEAFS. The CDR3 DNA reads TGCAGTGCCCGGACAGGGGGCCGTAACACTGAAGCTTTCTCT.

This clonotype was observed a handful of times. This chain uses TRBV11-2 with TRBJ2-7; D gene unclear. CDR3 length: 18 residues. Germline loops: CDR1 SGHAT, CDR2 FQNNGV. The ends were cut back, 1 base at V and 0 bases at J, with 19 bases in the middle. CDR3 nucleotide sequence: TGTGCCAGCAGCTTAGGCCGCCGGACGGATTCTAGCTCCTACGAGCAGTACTTC. It is translated as CASSLGRRTDSSSYEQYF.

This clonotype occurred many times. V is TRBV28 and J is TRBJ2-3; a possible D gene is TRBD1 (6 bases). With 3 bases removed from V and 4 bases from J, the gap between germline ends came to 11 bases. The V gene's germline CDR1 is MDHEN and CDR2 SYDVKM. CDR3 length equals 14 residues. CDR3 nucleotides: TGTGCCAGCAGTTTCCAGAGGGGGTCAGATACGCAGTATTTT. It yields the protein CASSFQRGSDTQYF.

This rearrangement joins TRBV6-1 to TRBJ2-6; no firm D call. Germline V gene lookup returns CDR1 MNHNS and CDR2 SASEGT. The CDR3 length is 14 residues. Between the trimmed V and J ends, which lost 2 bases and 1 base, there was a span of 3 bases. The DNA for the CDR3 is TGTGCCAGCAGTGAACTATCTGGGGCCAACGTCCTGACTTTC. Translating it yields CASSELSGANVLTF.

In this sample, this clonotype turned up many times. V and J are TRBV13 and TRBJ2-3; possibly TRBD1 or TRBD2 for D (5 bases each). V shed 5 bases and J shed 3 bases, with 27 bases lying between them. The CDR3 consists of 19 residues. Germline V CDR1 and CDR2: PRHDT, FYEKMQ (reference sequence). Here the CDR3 reads CASSPSWGWAERGTDTQYF. CDR3 nucleotide sequence: TGTGCCAGCAGCCCTTCTTGGGGGTGGGCTGAGAGAGGGACAGATACGCAGTATTTT. Full variable domain (remainder filled in from reference TRBV13 and TRBJ2-3): AAGVIQSPRHLIKEKRETATLKCYPIPRHDTVYWYQQGPGQDPQFLISFYEKMQSDKGSIPDRFSAQQFSDYHSELNMSSLELGDSALYFCASSPSWGWAERGTDTQYFGPGTRLTVL.

In this sample, this clonotype turned up many times. The chain carries TRBV20-1 and TRBJ1-6, with D possibly TRBD1 on 5 matching bases. Per the germline V gene, CDR1 is DFQATT and CDR2 is SNEGSKA (reference sequence). CDR3 size: 16 residues. The V end lost 4 bases, the J end lost 9 bases, and 22 bases lay between the germline ends. The CDR3 DNA follows: TGCAGTGCTACCAAGAGGGGAGGGGTGGGAACTTCACCCCTCCACTTT. As protein: CSATKRGGVGTSPLHF.

This clonotype was observed at least ten times. The chain carries TRBV5-1 and TRBJ2-7; D is ambiguous. Germline loops: CDR1 SGHRS, CDR2 YFSETQ. Trimming stripped 4 bases from V and 3 bases from J, with 17 bases between. This CDR3 contains 15 residues. The CDR3 bases are TGCGCCAGCAGCACAAACGGCCAGAGAGACTACGAGCAGTACTTC. This sequence encodes CASSTNGQRDYEQYF.

Only a few counts were recorded for this clonotype. The chain has TRBV6-1 and TRBJ1-4; 9 bases are a match to TRBD1. J was trimmed by 7 bases and V by 8 bases; bases with no gene match: 5. The CDR3 runs 13 residues. CDR1 and CDR2 (germline): MNHNS, SASEGT. In DNA form, the CDR3 reads TGTGCCAGCGGAACAGGGGGCGGTGAAAAACTGTTTTTT. Amino acid sequence: CASGTGGGEKLFF.

This clonotype was recorded at least ten times. The rearrangement uses TRBV2 and TRBJ2-5; no reliable D call. Trimming pared 7 bases from V and 1 base from J, leaving 16 bases between. CDR3 length equals 15 residues. CDR1 is SNHLY, CDR2 FYNNEI, per germline. CDR3 sequence (DNA): TGTGCCAGCACCCCCGACGCGGTCCTCCAAGAGACCCAGTACTTC. Protein sequence: CASTPDAVLQETQYF.

Many counts were recorded for this clonotype. V usage is TRBV3-1 and J usage is TRBJ1-1; unclear D gene. V was pared by 7 bases and J by 0 bases, with 15 bases between. Germline lookup yields CDR1 LGHDT and CDR2 YNNKEL (reference sequence). CDR3 length: 15 residues. The CDR3 DNA is TGTGCCAGCACCCCAGGTAGGGAGTTGAACACTGAAGCTTTCTTT. This translates into CASTPGRELNTEAFF. The complete variable domain, with remaining parts taken from reference TRBV3-1 and TRBJ1-1, reads DTAVSQTPKYLVTQMGNDKSIKCEQNLGHDTMYWYKQDSKKFLKIMFSYNNKELIINETVPNRFSPKSPDKAHLNLHINSLELGDSAVYFCASTPGRELNTEAFFGQGTRLTVV.

The rearrangement joins TRBV6-1 to TRBJ1-1; TRBD1 is a possible D gene (6 bases). Trimming shortened V by 6 bases and J by 0 bases, and 14 bases separated the two germline ends. CDR3 length equals 15 residues. Germline V gives CDR1 MNHNS, CDR2 SASEGT. Here the CDR3 reads CASRPGHLLNTEAFF. DNA of the CDR3: TGTGCCAGCAGGCCGGGACACCTTTTGAACACTGAAGCTTTCTTT.

V is TRBV7-2 and J is TRBJ2-1, with D maybe TRBD1 (5 bases). Germline CDR1 and CDR2: SGHTA and FQGNSA. This CDR3 spans 13 amino acids. V shed 7 bases and J shed 4 bases, with 11 bases lying between them. The CDR3, as DNA: TGTGCCAGCACCGAACAGGATTACAATGAGCAGTTCTTC. Protein product: CASTEQDYNEQFF.

This clonotype has a handful of counts. The chain employs TRBV10-1 and TRBJ1-1; D is undetermined. The CDR3 extends over 13 amino acids. Germline V gene lookup returns CDR1 WNHNN and CDR2 SYGVQD (reference sequence). V lost 2 bases and J lost 5, with 9 bases in between. The CDR3 sequence: CASSEDTLTEAFF. The CDR3 DNA reads TGCGCCAGCAGTGAGGATACCTTGACTGAAGCTTTCTTT.

This clonotype was seen once. V gene TRBV6-1 combines with J gene TRBJ2-2; D may be TRBD2 (6 bases). The CDR3 has 16 amino acids. In germline, CDR1 is MNHNS, CDR2 SASEGT. Trimming shortened V by 7 bases and J by 1 base, and 16 bases separated the two germline ends. The CDR3 reads CASIPHDSGNTGELFF. The CDR3 DNA is TGTGCCAGCATCCCCCACGATAGCGGGAACACCGGGGAGCTGTTTTTT.

Details on this clonotype: With a much larger clone just one base away, this may be a read error. The chain links TRBV7-3 to TRBJ2-3; possible D gene TRBD2, 5 bases. Trimming stripped 3 bases from V and 4 bases from J, with 14 bases between. Germline V gene data show CDR1 as SGHTA and CDR2 as FQGTGA. This CDR3 has 15 residues. The CDR3, as DNA: TGTGCCAGCAGCTTTCGGGCGGAGGAGTCAGATACGCAGTATTTT. As protein: CASSFRAEESDTQYF.

This clonotype was picked up many times. The chain combines TRBV30 with TRBJ2-5, with D possibly being TRBD2 (6 bases). This CDR3 is 15 amino acids long. The germline gives CDR1 GTSNPN, CDR2 SVGIG (reference sequence). Trimming left V 7 bases short and J 0 bases short, with 18 bases between. CDR3 region: CALGGAGRYQETQYF. CDR3 DNA sequence: TGTGCCTTAGGAGGGGCAGGGCGGTACCAAGAGACCCAGTACTTC.

This clonotype was seen ten or more times. V usage is TRBV24-1 and J usage is TRBJ2-1, with TRBD1 identical over 10 bases. From germline, CDR1 is KGHDR and CDR2 SFDVKD. Trimming cost V 5 bases and J 5 bases; bases outside gene matches: 8. The CDR3 covers 16 residues. CDR3 sequence reads: CATSVAGTGANNEQFF. CDR3 nucleotides: TGTGCCACCAGTGTCGCCGGGACAGGGGCCAACAATGAGCAGTTCTTC.

This clonotype was picked up one time. CDR3 residues: CASSYSSRWQGNTEAFF. DNA for the CDR3: TGTGCCAGCAGTTACTCGAGTAGGTGGCAGGGGAACACTGAAGCTTTCTTT. The chain carries TRBV6-5 and TRBJ1-1, with D possibly being TRBD1 (5 bases). The CDR3 has 17 residues. The germline gives CDR1 MNHEY, CDR2 SVGAGI. Trimming removed 0 bases at V and 1 base at J, with 15 bases between.

This clonotype was recorded many times. The CDR3 region is CASRLMLNEQFF. The CDR3 DNA reads as TGTGCCAGCAGACTGATGCTCAATGAGCAGTTCTTC. The chain has TRBV7-9 and TRBJ2-1; no reliable D call. The length of the CDR3 is 12 residues. V lost 6 bases to trimming and J lost 6 bases, with 9 bases between them. CDR1 and CDR2 from the germline V gene are SEHNR and FQNEAQ (reference sequence).

This clonotype was counted only a few times. This sequence joins TRBV11-2 and TRBJ1-1; D not resolved. CDR3 length: 13 amino acids. Trimming removed 5 bases from V and 6 bases from J, with 13 bases in between. Germline V gene data show CDR1 as SGHAT and CDR2 as FQNNGV. This CDR3 reads CASSLRGIAEAFF. The CDR3 nucleotides are TGTGCCAGCAGCCTACGAGGGATCGCTGAAGCTTTCTTT.

This clonotype was observed at least ten times. The CDR3 bases are TGTGCCACCAGCAGAGATGTTGGGTACGAGCAGTACTTC. This gives the protein CATSRDVGYEQYF. The rearrangement joins TRBV15 to TRBJ2-7; D remains unclear. Germline lookup yields CDR1 LNHNV and CDR2 YYDKDF (reference sequence). This CDR3 comprises 13 residues. Trimming left V 0 bases short and J 4 bases short, with 7 bases between.

This clonotype was counted many times. The chain is built from TRBV7-9 and TRBJ1-4; possible D gene TRBD1, 5 bases. V was cut by 1 base and J by 7 bases, with 19 bases left in between. Germline V lookup: CDR1 SEHNR, CDR2 FQNEAQ (reference sequence). This CDR3 is built from 17 residues. The CDR3 DNA sequence: TGTGCCAGCAGCTTAGGGCAGGGAAGTCTCGAACGTGAAAAACTGTTTTTT. Residues: CASSLGQGSLEREKLFF.

This clonotype was counted a few times. The V gene is TRBV25-1, the J gene TRBJ2-7; D may correspond to TRBD1 or TRBD2 (6 bases each). V lost 3 bases and J 4 bases, leaving 13 bases between the germline ends. Germline lookup yields CDR1 MGHDK and CDR2 SYGVNS. The CDR3 runs to 14 residues. In DNA form, the CDR3 reads TGTGCCAGCAGTGAGGCAGGGGAGGAATACGAGCAGTACTTC. Its translation is CASSEAGEEYEQYF.

This clonotype has more than one count but fewer than ten. This chain connects TRBV6-2 or TRBV6-3 to TRBJ1-2; TRBD1 matches 11 bases. Germline V gives CDR1 MNHEY, CDR2 SVGEGT. The CDR3 consists of 15 residues. J lost 2 bases, V lost 5 bases, and 4 bases had no gene match. CDR3 DNA sequence: TGTGCCAGCAGTACGGACAGGGGGCACAACTATGGCTACACCTTC. Its translation: CASSTDRGHNYGYTF.

This clonotype showed up just a few times. This sequence joins TRBV12-3 or TRBV12-4 and TRBJ1-2; D possibly corresponds to TRBD1 (6 bases). This CDR3 contains 15 residues. The ends were cut back, 4 bases at V and 4 bases at J, with 16 bases in the middle. For the CDR3, the DNA is TGTGCCAGCAGTTACGGTCACAGGGCACCCTATGGCTACACCTTC. Protein product: CASSYGHRAPYGYTF.

At least ten counts were recorded for this clonotype. The chain links TRBV20-1 to TRBJ2-3; unclear D gene. The germline gives CDR1 DFQATT, CDR2 SNEGSKA (reference sequence). The CDR3 is made up of 16 amino acids. V lost 3 bases to trimming and J lost 6 bases, with 22 bases between them. CDR3 amino acids: CSASGLSFRGKDTQYF. CDR3 in DNA: TGCAGTGCTAGTGGCTTATCGTTCCGCGGCAAGGATACGCAGTATTTT.